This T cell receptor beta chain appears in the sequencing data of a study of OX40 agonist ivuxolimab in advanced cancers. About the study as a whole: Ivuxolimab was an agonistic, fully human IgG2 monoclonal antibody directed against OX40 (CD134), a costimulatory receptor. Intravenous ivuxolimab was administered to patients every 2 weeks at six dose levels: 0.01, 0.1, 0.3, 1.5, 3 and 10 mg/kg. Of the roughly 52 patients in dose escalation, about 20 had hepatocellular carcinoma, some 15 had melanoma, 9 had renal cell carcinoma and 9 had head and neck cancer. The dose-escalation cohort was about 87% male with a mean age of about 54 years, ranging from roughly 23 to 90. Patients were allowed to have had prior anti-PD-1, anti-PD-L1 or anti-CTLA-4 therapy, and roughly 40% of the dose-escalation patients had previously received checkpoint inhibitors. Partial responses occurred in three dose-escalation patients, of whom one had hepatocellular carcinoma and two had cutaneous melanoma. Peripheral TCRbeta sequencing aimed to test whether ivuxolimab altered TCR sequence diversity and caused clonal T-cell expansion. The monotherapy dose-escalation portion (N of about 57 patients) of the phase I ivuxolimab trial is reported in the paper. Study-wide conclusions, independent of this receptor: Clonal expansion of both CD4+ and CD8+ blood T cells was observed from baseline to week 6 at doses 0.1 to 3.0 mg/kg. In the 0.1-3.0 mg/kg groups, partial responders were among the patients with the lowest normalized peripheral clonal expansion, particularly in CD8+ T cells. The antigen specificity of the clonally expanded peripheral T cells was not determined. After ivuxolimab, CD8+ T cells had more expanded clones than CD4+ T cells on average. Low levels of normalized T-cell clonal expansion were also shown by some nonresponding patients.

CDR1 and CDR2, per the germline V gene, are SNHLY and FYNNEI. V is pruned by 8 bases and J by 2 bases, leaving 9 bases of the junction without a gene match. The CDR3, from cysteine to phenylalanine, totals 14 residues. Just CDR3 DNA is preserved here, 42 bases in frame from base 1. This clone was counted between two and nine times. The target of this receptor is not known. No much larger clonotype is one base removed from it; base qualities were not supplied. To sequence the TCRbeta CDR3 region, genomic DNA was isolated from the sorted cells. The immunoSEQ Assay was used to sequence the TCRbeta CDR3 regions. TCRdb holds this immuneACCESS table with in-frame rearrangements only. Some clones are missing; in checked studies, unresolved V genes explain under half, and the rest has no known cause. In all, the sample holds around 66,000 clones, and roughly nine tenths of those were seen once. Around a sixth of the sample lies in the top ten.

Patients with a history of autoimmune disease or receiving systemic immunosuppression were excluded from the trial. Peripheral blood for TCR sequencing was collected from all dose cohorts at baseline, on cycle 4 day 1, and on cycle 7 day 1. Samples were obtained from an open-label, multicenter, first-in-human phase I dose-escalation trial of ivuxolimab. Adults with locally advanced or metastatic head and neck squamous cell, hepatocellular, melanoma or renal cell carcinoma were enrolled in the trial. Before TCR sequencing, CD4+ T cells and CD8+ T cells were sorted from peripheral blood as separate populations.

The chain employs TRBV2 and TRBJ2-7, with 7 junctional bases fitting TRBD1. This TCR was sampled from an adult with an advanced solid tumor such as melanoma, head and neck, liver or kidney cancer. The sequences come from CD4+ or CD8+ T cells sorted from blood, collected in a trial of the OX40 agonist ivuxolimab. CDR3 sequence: CASVKQGPAYEQYF. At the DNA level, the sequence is TGTGCCAGCGTGAAACAGGGGCCGGCCTACGAGCAGTACTTC.